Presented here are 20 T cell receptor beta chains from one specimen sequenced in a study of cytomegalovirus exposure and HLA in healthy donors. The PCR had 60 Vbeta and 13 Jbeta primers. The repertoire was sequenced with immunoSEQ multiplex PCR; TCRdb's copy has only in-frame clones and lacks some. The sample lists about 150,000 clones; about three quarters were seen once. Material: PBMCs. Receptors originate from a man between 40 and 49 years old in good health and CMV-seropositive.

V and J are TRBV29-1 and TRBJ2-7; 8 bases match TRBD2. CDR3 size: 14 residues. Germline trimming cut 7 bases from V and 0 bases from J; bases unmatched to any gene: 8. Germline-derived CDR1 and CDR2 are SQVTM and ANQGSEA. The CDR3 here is CSAKSGGNSYEQYF. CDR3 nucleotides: TGCAGCGCCAAGTCGGGGGGGAACTCCTACGAGCAGTACTTC.

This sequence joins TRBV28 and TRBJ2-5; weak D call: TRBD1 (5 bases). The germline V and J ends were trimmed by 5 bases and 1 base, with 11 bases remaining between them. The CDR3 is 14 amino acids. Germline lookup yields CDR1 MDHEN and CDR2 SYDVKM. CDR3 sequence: CASSLQGPQETQYF. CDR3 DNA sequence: TGTGCCAGCAGTCTGCAGGGTCCCCAAGAGACCCAGTACTTC.

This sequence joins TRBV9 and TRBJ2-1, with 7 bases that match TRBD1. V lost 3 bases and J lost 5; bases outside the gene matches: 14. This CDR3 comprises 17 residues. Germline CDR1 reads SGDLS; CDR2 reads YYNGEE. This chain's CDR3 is CASSDRLTGTVDNEQFF. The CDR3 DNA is TGTGCCAGCAGCGATCGTTTGACAGGGACGGTCGACAATGAGCAGTTCTTC.

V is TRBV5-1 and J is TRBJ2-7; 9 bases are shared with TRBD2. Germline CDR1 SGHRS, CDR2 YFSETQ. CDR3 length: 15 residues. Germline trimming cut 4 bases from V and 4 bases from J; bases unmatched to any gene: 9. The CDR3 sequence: CASSVLAGPEYEQYF. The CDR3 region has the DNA TGCGCCAGCAGCGTGCTAGCGGGGCCAGAATACGAGCAGTACTTC.

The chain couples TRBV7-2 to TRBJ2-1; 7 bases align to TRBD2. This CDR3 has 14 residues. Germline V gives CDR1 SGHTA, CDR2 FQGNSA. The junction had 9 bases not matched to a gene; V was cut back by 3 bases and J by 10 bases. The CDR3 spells CASSLGGSPKEQFF. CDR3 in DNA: TGTGCCAGCAGCTTGGGCGGGAGCCCTAAAGAGCAGTTCTTC.

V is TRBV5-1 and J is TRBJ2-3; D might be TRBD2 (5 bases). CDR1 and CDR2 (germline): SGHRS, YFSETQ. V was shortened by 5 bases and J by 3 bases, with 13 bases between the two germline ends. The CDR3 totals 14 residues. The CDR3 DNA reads TGCGCCAGCAGGAGGGAGTGGAGGACAGATACGCAGTATTTT. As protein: CASRREWRTDTQYF.

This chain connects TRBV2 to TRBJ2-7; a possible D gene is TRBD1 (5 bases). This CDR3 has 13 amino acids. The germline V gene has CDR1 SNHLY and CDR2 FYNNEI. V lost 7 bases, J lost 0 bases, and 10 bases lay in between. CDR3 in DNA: TGTGCCAGCACCGTACAGGACTCCTACGAGCAGTACTTC. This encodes CASTVQDSYEQYF.

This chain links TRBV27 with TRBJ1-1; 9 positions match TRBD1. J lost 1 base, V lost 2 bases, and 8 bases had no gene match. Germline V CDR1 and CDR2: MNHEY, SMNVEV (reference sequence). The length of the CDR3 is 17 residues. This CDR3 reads CASSLITGGVGNTEAFF. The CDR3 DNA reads TGTGCCAGCAGTTTAATAACAGGGGGCGTAGGGAACACTGAAGCTTTCTTT.

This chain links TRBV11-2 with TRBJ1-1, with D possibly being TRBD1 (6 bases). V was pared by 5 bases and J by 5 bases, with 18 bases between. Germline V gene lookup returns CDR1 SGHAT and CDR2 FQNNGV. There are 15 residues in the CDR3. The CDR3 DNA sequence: TGTGCCAGCAGCCGAGGATACGGGGGGGCTACTGAAGCTTTCTTT. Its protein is CASSRGYGGATEAFF.

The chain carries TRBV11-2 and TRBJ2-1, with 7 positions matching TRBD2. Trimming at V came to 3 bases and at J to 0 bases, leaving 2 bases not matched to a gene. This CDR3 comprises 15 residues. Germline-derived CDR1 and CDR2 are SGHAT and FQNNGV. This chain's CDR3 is CASSFRGSSYNEQFF. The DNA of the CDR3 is TGTGCCAGCAGCTTCCGCGGGAGCTCCTACAATGAGCAGTTCTTC.

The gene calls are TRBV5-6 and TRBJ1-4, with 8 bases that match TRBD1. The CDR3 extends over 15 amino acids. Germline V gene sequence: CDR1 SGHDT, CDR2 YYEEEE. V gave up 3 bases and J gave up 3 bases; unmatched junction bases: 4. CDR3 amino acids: CASSSRQGPNEKLFF. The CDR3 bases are TGTGCCAGCAGCTCCCGACAGGGGCCTAATGAAAAACTGTTTTTT.

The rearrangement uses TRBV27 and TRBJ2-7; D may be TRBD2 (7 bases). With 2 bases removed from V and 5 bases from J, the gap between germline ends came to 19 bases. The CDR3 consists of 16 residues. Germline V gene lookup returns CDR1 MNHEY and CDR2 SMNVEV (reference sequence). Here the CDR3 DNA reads TGTGCCAGCAGTTTAAGCAGGGAGGGGGTACGGAACGAGCAGTACTTC. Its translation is CASSLSREGVRNEQYF.

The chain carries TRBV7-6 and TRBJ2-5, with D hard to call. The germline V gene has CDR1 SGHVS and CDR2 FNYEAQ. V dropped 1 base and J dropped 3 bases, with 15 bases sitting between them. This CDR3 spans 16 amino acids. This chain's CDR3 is CASSLVSNSLKETQYF. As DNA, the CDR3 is TGTGCCAGCAGCTTAGTTTCCAACAGCTTAAAAGAGACCCAGTACTTC. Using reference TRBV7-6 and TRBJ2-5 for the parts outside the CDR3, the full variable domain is GAGVSQSPRYKVTKRGQDVALRCDPISGHVSLYWYRQALGQGPEFLTYFNYEAQQDKSGLPNDRFSAERPEGSISTLTIQRTEQRDSAMYRCASSLVSNSLKETQYFGPGTRLLVL.

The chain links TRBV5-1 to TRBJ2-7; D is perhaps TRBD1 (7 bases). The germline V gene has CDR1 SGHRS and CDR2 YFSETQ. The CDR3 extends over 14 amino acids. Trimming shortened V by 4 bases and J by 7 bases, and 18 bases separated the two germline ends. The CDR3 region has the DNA TGCGCCAGCAGCCTGAGACAGGGTGCGGGAGAGCAGTACTTC. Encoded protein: CASSLRQGAGEQYF.

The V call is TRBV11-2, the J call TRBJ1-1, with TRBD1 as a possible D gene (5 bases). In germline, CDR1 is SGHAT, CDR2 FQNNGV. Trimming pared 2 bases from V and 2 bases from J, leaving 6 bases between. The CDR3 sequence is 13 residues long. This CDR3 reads CASSLQGNTEAFF. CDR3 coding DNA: TGTGCCAGCAGCTTACAGGGAAACACTGAAGCTTTCTTT.

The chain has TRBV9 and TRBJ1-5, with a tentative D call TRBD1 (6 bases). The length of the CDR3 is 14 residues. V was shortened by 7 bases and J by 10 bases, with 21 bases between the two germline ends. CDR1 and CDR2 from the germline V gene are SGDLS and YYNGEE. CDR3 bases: TGTGCCAGCGGGGATTCGACAGGTACCGGTCCCCAGCATTTT. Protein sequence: CASGDSTGTGPQHF. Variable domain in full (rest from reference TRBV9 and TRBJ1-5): DSGVTQTPKHLITATGQRVTLRCSPRSGDLSVYWYQQSLDQGLQFLIQYYNGEERAKGNILERFSAQQFPDLHSELNLSSLELGDSALYFCASGDSTGTGPQHFGDGTRLSIL.

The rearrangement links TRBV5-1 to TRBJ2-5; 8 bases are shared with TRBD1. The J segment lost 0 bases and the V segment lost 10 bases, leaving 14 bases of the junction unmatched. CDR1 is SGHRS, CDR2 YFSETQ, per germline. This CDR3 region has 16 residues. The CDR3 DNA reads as TGCGCCGGCACCCAGGGGGCAGCTACCTACCAAGAGACCCAGTACTTC. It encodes CAGTQGAATYQETQYF.

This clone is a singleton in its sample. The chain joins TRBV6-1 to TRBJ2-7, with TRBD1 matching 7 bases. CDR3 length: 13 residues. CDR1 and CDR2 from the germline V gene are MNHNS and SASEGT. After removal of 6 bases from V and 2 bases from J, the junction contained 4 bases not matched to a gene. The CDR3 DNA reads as TGTGCCAGCAGGGACGGGACAGCCTACGAGCAGTACTTC. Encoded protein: CASRDGTAYEQYF.

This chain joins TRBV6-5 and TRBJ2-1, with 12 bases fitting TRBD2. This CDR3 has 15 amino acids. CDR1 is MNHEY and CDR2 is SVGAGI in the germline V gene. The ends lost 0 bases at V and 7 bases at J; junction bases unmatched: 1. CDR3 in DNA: TGTGCCAGCAGTTACTCCCTAGCGGGAGGGAATGAGCAGTTCTTC. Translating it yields CASSYSLAGGNEQFF.

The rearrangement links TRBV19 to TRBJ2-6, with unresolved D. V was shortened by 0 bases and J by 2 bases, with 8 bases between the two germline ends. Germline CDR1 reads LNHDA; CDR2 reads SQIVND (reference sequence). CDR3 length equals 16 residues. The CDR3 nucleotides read TGTGCCAGTAGTATAGATCGAGTCCCTGGGGCCAACGTCCTGACTTTC. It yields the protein CASSIDRVPGANVLTF.